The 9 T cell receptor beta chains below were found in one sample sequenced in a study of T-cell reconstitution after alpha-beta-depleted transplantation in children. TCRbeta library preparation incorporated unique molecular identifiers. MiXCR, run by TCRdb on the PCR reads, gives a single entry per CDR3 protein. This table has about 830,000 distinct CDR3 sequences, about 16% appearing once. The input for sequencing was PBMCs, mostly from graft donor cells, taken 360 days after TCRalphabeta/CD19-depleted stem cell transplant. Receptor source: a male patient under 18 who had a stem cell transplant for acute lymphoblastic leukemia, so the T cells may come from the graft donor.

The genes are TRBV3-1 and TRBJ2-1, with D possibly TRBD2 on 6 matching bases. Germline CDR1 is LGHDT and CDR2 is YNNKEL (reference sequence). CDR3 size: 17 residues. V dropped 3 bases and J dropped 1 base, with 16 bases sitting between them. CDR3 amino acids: CASSQADTGGSYNEQFF. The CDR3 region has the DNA TGTGCCAGCAGCCAGGCTGACACCGGAGGGTCCTACAATGAGCAGTTCTTC.

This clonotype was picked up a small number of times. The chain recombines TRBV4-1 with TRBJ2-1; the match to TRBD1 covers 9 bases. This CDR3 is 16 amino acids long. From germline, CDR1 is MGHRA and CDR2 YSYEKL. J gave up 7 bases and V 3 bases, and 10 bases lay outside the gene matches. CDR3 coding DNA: TGCGCCAGCAGCCAGCCCCGGGACAGGGCGGGTAATGAGCAGTTCTTC. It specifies CASSQPRDRAGNEQFF.

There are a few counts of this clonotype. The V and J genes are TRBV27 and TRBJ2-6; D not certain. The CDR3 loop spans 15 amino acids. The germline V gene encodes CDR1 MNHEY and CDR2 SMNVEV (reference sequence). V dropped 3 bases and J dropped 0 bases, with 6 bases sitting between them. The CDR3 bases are TGTGCCAGCAGTTTTTTTAGCTCTGGGGCCAACGTCCTGACTTTC. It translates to CASSFFSSGANVLTF. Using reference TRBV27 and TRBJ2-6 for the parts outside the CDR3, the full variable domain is EAQVTQNPRYLITVTGKKLTVTCSQNMNHEYMSWYRQDPGLGLRQIYYSMNVEVTDKGDVPEGYKVSRKEKRNFPLILESPSPNQTSLYFCASSFFSSGANVLTFGAGSRLTVL.

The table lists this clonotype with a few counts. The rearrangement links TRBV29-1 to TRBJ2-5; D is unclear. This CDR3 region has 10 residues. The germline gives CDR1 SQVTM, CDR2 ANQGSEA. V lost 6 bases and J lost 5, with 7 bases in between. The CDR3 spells CSVGRETQYF. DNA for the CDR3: TGCAGCGTCGGGCGGGAGACCCAGTACTTC. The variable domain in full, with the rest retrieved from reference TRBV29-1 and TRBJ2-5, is SAVISQKPSRDICQRGTSLTIQCQVDSQVTMMFWYRQQPGQSLTLIATANQGSEATYESGFVIDKFPISRPNLTFSTLTVSNMSPEDSSIYLCSVGRETQYFGPGTRLLVL.

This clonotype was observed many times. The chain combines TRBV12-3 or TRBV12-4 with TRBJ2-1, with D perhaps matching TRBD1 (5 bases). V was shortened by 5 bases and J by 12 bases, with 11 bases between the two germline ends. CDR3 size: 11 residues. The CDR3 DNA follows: TGTGCCAGCAGTCCCATAACAGGGCAGTTCTTC. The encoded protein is CASSPITGQFF.

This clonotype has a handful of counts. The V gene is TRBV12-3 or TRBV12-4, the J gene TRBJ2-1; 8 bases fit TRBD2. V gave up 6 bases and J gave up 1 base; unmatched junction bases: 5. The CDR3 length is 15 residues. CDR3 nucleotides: TGTGCCAGCAGCATAGCGGGATCTTCCTACAATGAGCAGTTCTTC. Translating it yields CASSIAGSSYNEQFF.

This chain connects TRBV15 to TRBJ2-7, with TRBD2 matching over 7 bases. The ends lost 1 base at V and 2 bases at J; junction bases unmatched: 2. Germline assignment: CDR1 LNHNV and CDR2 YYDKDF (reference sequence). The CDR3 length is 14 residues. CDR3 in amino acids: CATSRASGPYEQYF. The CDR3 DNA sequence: TGTGCCACCAGCAGAGCTAGCGGTCCCTACGAGCAGTACTTC.

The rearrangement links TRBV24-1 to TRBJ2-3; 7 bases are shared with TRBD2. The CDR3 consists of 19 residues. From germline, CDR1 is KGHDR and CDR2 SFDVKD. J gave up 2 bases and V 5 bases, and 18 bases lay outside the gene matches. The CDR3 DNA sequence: TGTGCCACCAGTGGTACTCCGGGGGAGGGGCGAGGGATCACAGATACGCAGTATTTT. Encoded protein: CATSGTPGEGRGITDTQYF.

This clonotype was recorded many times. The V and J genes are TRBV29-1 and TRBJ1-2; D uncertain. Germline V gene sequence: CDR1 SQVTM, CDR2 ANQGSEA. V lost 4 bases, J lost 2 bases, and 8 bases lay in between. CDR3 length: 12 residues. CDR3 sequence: CSVGVFNYGYTF. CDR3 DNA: TGCAGCGTTGGGGTCTTCAACTATGGCTACACCTTC.